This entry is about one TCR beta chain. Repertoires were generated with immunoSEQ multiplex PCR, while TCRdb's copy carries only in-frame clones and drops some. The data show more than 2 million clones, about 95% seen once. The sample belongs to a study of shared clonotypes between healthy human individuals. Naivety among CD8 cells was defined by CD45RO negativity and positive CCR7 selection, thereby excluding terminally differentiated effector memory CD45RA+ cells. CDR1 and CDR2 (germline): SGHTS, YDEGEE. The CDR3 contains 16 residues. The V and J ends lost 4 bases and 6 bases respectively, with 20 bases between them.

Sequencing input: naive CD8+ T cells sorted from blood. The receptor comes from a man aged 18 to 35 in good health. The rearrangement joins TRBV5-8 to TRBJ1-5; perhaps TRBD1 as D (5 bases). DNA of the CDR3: TGTGCCAGCAGCCCTACGGGACTCCCTTCGGGTCAGCCCCAGCATTTT. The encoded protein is CASSPTGLPSGQPQHF.